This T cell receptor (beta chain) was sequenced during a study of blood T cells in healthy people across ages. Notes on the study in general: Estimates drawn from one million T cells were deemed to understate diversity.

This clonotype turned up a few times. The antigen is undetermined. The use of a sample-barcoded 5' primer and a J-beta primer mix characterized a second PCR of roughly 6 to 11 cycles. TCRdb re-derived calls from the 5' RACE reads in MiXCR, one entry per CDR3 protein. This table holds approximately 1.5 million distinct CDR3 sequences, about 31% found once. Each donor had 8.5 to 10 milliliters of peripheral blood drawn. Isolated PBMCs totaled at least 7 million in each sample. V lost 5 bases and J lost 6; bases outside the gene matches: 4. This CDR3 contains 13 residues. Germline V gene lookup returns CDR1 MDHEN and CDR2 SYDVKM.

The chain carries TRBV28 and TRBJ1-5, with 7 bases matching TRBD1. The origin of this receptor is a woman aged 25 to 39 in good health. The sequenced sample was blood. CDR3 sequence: CASSDRVSQPQHF. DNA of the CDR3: TGTGCCAGCAGTGACAGGGTTTCTCAGCCCCAGCATTTT.